This paragraph reports one TCR beta chain. This sample is part of a study of blood T cell repertoires in COVID-19. Study-level information: Sites in the United States, Italy and Spain provided acute and convalescent COVID-19 samples.

The authors' processing: Using reference gene primer amplification, nucleated cell counts were estimated. Sequencing was performed with immunoSEQ multiplex PCR; in TCRdb, only in-frame clones are kept and a portion is missing. V and J calls and clone size are as listed in that table; D and trimming were resolved from the DNA. This sample has about 330,000 clones, with about 83% found just once. The CDR3 contains 14 residues. The germline V and J ends were trimmed by 0 bases and 2 bases, with 7 bases remaining between them. CDR1 is SGHTA, CDR2 FQGTGA, per germline. The TCR comes from a woman between 45 and 65 years old with acute or convalescent COVID-19. This chain joins TRBV7-3 and TRBJ1-2; D gene unclear. The sequencing sample was made of peripheral blood. CDR3 DNA sequence: TGTGCCAGCAGCTTAACGGCGGGAAACTATGGCTACACCTTC. It is translated as CASSLTAGNYGYTF.